The clone carrying this T cell receptor (beta chain) is medium-sized by frequency. TRB was amplified by touch-down multiplex PCR, primer pools A and B combined. TCRdb re-called the multiplex PCR reads; one entry per CDR3 protein, DNA not given. This sample carries 9,500 to 11,000 distinct CDR3 sequences, with 4% to 5.5% going to the ten biggest clones. Tens of thousands of genome equivalents of blood DNA were amplified for TRB. These data originate in a study of T cell clusters in autoimmune cytopenias. This CDR3 spans 15 amino acids. Per germline, CDR1 LNHDA and CDR2 SQIVND (reference sequence). This sample was shared with a second study, whose subject was T cell repertoires in aging, cancer and after chemotherapy. Per that paper: Six age groups, ranging from 30 or younger to 70 or older, included the donors.

The J gene is TRBJ1-2, the V gene TRBV19; TCRdb outputs TRBD1, but without DNA this stays unchecked. The sequence was collected from a human donor in good health. Sequences were obtained from peripheral blood. CDR3: CASSTTTGTAAGYTF.